This entry concerns a single TCR beta chain. Its specific antigen is unknown. Base qualities are not recorded, but no much larger clone differs from it by a single base. The data stem from a study of blood T cells in healthy people across ages (dated by TCRdb to about 2015). Describing the broader study: In model experiments, template switching captured roughly one uniquely barcoded TCR beta cDNA molecule for every two T cells. To avoid experimental bias, donors of different ages were distributed randomly across sequencing lanes. The donors were divided into four age groups: young (average around 17 years), middle-aged (approximately 39), aged (about 60) and long-lived (roughly 86). The study measured age-related changes in TCR beta repertoire diversity using deep sequencing normalized with unique cDNA molecular identifiers. The study analyzed two additional independent replicas of 1 million unique cDNA reads from the same blood draw for two donors, one aged 18 to 30 and one aged 80 or older.

The investigation overall reported the following: Observed TCR beta diversity per million T cells fell roughly linearly with age, and a significant reduction was already apparent by age roughly 40. A strong correlation was found between observed TCR beta diversity and the percentage of naive T cells measured by flow cytometry. Because donor CMV infection status was unknown, age-related changes in expanded clonotypes were potentially confounded. The long-lived group showed more naive CD4+ T cells, fewer expanded clones and increased TCR diversity than the aged group, suggesting age selection. Conclusive comparison of naive and antigen-experienced compartments was prevented by the profiling of bulk unsorted PBMCs. Estimates of total diversity based on one million sequenced T cells were considered lower bounds and underestimates.

Systemically healthy Caucasian individuals from Russia, some 40 in total and aged roughly 6 to 90 years, were included as donors. Approximately 9.7 milliliters of peripheral blood were drawn from each donor into EDTA-treated Vacutainer tubes. Ficoll-Paque density-gradient centrifugation was used to isolate PBMCs, with at least 6.5 million per sample. Total RNA, at least 6 micrograms per sample, was extracted from PBMCs with Trizol reagent. For every donor, an aliquot of PBMCs went through flow cytometry to measure the percentages of naive CD45RAhigh/CD27high T cells. Library creation used 5' RACE. The data were produced on an Illumina HiSeq 2500. The second PCR ran for about 6 to 12 cycles and used a J-beta primer mix along with a sample-barcoded 5' primer. A template-switch 5' adaptor carrying 12 random nucleotides introduced a unique molecular identifier onto each TCR beta cDNA molecule. Each sample yielded at least 2.5 million CDR3-containing paired-end reads. The Mint cDNA synthesis kit, primed by a TRBC-specific oligonucleotide, was used to synthesize first-strand cDNA from all RNA. All cDNA was treated with uracil-DNA glycosylase and then went through a first 18-cycle PCR with the universal primers M1SS and BC2_uni_R. As for how the authors treated the data: Each sample was normalized by randomly selecting 1 million high-quality reads, each carrying a distinct molecular identifier. Reads sharing molecular identifiers were discarded rather than binned into consensus sequences. MiTCR, run with a Q25 quality threshold and the strictest error-elimination algorithm, handled CDR3 identification, clonotype clustering and error correction. Lower-bound total TCR beta diversity was estimated with a nonparametric unseen species model using Euler transformation. TCRdb reran the public reads through fastp at Q25 and MiXCR, keeping productive beta chains. Every CDR3 protein is listed once, alongside the most common genes and DNA of its rows. The V and J calls were determined by TCRdb, not by the authors. The sample data list about 1.7 million distinct CDR3 sequences, and under 30% of these were observed just once. Clones ranked in the top ten supply 7% to 9% of the sample.

Sequencing input: blood. The source of this sequence is a woman aged 30 to 39 in good health.

The sequenced DNA is TGTGCCACCACCTCGGGCCAACCCGCTAATGAGCAGTTCTTC. It codes for CATTSGQPANEQFF. This receptor chain uses TRBV7-9 and TRBJ2-1; the D gene is unclear. CDR1 and CDR2 are read off the germline V gene (reference sequence) as SEHNR and FQNEAQ. Relative to germline, V is 10 bases shorter and J is 7 bases shorter, with 20 bases between their ends. Inclusive of the bounding cysteine and phenylalanine, the CDR3 is 14 residues long. The entry retains the CDR3 DNA only, 42 bases that are in frame from base 1. Extended through the reference TRBV7-9 and TRBJ2-1 proteins, this CDR3 yields the full variable domain: DTGVSQNPRHKITKRGQNVTFRCDPISEHNRLYWYRQTLGQGPEFLTYFQNEAQLEKSRLLSDRFSAERPKGSFSTLEIQRTEQGDSAMYLCATTSGQPANEQFFGPGTRLTVL.